Following are 11 T cell receptor beta chains from one sample sequenced in a study of CD8+ T cells in alopecia areata. cDNA reverse transcribed from extracted RNA served as the sequencing template. Profiled with immunoSEQ multiplex PCR; TCRdb holds only in-frame clones, not every one. The sample yields approximately 63,000 clones, about three fifths seen once. Material: CD8+ T cells sorted from blood, obtained at week 0. These receptors all come from a human donor with alopecia areata.

This clone was recorded a few times. The gene calls are TRBV4-3 and TRBJ1-2, with D unresolved. CDR1 and CDR2 (germline): LGHNA, YSLEER. Trimming stripped 0 bases from V and 0 bases from J, with 8 bases between. The CDR3 totals 15 residues. CDR3 amino acids: CASSQDHGSNYGYTF. For the CDR3, the DNA is TGCGCCAGCAGCCAAGACCACGGATCTAACTATGGCTACACCTTC.

This clone has just a few counts. This chain uses TRBV6-5 with TRBJ2-1; tentative D call: TRBD2 (6 bases). Germline CDR1 reads MNHEY; CDR2 reads SVGAGI. The CDR3 has 15 residues. The V end lost 5 bases, the J end lost 1 base, and 12 bases lay between the germline ends. CDR3 sequence reads: CASSQSGESYNEQFF. The CDR3 DNA is TGTGCCAGCAGTCAATCGGGAGAATCCTACAATGAGCAGTTCTTC.

The rearrangement joins TRBV13 to TRBJ1-1, with D perhaps TRBD1 (6 bases). Germline V gene sequence: CDR1 PRHDT, CDR2 FYEKMQ (reference sequence). This CDR3 is 13 amino acids long. V was cut by 6 bases and J by 6 bases, with 14 bases left in between. This CDR3 is CASRGAPFSEAFF. The CDR3, as DNA: TGTGCCAGCAGGGGGGCGCCGTTCTCTGAAGCTTTCTTT.

The chain has TRBV29-1 and TRBJ1-1, with D unresolved. The germline V gene encodes CDR1 SQVTM and CDR2 ANQGSEA. This CDR3 is built from 16 residues. V shed 0 bases and J shed 0 bases, with 14 bases lying between them. The CDR3 coding sequence is TGCAGCGTTGAAGAGAGGGCCGCTTTGATGAACACTGAAGCTTTCTTT. The encoded protein is CSVEERAALMNTEAFF.

The chain carries TRBV5-1 and TRBJ2-1; no clear D. Per germline, CDR1 SGHRS and CDR2 YFSETQ. Trimming shortened V by 0 bases and J by 6 bases, and 4 bases separated the two germline ends. There are 12 residues in the CDR3. The CDR3 nucleotides are TGCGCCAGCAGCTTGGATTTCAATGAGCAGTTCTTC. It codes for CASSLDFNEQFF.

The chain is built from TRBV29-1 and TRBJ2-3; D might be TRBD1 (6 bases). Deletions cut 4 bases from V and 2 bases from J, with 16 bases between. From germline, CDR1 is SQVTM and CDR2 ANQGSEA. The CDR3 has 15 residues. CDR3 coding DNA: TGCAGCGTTGGGGGCGCACAGGGTCTCACAGATACGCAGTATTTT. Protein sequence: CSVGGAQGLTDTQYF.

V and J are TRBV27 and TRBJ1-4; D gene unclear. CDR1 and CDR2 (germline): MNHEY, SMNVEV (reference sequence). Trimming pared 4 bases from V and 7 bases from J, leaving 13 bases between. The length of the CDR3 is 14 residues. CDR3 in amino acids: CASSSIHVGEKLFF. The CDR3 DNA sequence: TGTGCCAGCAGTTCCATCCATGTGGGTGAAAAACTGTTTTTT.

This clone was seen once. This sequence joins TRBV7-9 and TRBJ2-1; possible D gene TRBD2, 5 bases. Trimming stripped 2 bases from V and 8 bases from J, with 16 bases between. Germline-derived CDR1 and CDR2 are SEHNR and FQNEAQ (reference sequence). The CDR3 covers 15 residues. Here the CDR3 reads CASSLSNSGKDEQFF. The CDR3 coding sequence is TGTGCCAGCAGCTTATCGAATTCGGGGAAGGATGAGCAGTTCTTC.

V and J are TRBV7-9 and TRBJ2-7, with TRBD2 as a possible D gene (6 bases). V lost 0 bases and J 4 bases, leaving 10 bases between the germline ends. Germline CDR1 SEHNR, CDR2 FQNEAQ (reference sequence). This CDR3 region has 14 residues. The CDR3 sequence is CASSLAGGRYEQYF. The CDR3 nucleotides read TGTGCCAGCAGCTTAGCGGGAGGCAGGTACGAGCAGTACTTC.

This clone was observed a handful of times. The chain combines TRBV28 with TRBJ2-7; 16 nucleotides agree with TRBD2. The CDR3 runs to 17 residues. CDR1 and CDR2 from the germline V gene are MDHEN and SYDVKM. The V segment lost 6 bases and the J segment 4 bases; nucleotides outside the gene matches: 9. This CDR3 reads CASRAGGTSGRGYEQYF. For the CDR3, the DNA is TGTGCCAGCAGGGCCGGTGGGACTAGCGGGAGGGGATACGAGCAGTACTTC.

The rearrangement links TRBV7-9 to TRBJ2-1, with a possible D match to TRBD1 (6 bases). The CDR3 runs 15 residues. The germline V gene has CDR1 SEHNR and CDR2 FQNEAQ (reference sequence). V lost 5 bases and J 4 bases, leaving 15 bases between the germline ends. The CDR3 DNA sequence: TGTGCCAGCAGCAATATGGACAGCGAGTACAATGAGCAGTTCTTC. Its protein is CASSNMDSEYNEQFF.